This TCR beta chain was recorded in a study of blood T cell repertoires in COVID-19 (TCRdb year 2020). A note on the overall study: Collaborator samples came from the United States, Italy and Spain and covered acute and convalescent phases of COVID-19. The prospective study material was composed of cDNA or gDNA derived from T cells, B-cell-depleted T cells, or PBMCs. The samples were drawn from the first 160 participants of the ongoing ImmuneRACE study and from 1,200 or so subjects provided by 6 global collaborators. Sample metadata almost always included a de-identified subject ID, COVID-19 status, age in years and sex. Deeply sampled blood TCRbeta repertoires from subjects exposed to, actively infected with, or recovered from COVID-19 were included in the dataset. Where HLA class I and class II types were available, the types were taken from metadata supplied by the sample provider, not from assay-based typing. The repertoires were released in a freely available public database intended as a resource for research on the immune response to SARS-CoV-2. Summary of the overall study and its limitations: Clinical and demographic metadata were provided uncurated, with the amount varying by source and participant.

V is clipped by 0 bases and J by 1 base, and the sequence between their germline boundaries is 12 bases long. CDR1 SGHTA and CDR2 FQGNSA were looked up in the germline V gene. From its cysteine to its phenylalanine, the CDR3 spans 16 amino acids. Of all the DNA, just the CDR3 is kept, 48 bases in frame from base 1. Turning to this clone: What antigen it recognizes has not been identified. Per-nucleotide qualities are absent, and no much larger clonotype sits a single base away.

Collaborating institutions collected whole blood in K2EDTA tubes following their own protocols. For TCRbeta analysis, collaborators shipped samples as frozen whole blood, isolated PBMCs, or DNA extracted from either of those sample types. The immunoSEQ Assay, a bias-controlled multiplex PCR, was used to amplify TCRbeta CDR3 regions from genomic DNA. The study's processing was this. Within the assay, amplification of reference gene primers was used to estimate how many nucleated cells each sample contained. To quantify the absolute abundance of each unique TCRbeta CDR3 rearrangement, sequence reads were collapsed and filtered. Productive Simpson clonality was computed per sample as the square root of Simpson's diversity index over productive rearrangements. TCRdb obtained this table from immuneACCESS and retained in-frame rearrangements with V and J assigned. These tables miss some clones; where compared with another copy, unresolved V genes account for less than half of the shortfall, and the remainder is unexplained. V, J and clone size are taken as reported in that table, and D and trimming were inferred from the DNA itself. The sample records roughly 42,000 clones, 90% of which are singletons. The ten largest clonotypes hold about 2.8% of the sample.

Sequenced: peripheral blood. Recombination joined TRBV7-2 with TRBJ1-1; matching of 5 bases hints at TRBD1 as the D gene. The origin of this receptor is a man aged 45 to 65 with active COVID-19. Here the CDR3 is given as CASSLARAGKNTEAFF. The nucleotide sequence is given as TGTGCCAGCAGCTTAGCCCGGGCAGGGAAGAACACTGAAGCTTTCTTT.